The 10 T cell receptor beta chains given below trace back to one sample, sequenced in a study of blood T cell repertoires in COVID-19. Measured with immunoSEQ multiplex PCR; TCRdb has only the in-frame clones, and not every one. The table has some 230,000 clones, 80% to 90% seen once; the top ten hold over 2%. Sequences were obtained from peripheral blood. Receptor source: a young man who had recovered from COVID-19.

This sequence joins TRBV3-1 (or the pseudogene TRBV3-2) and TRBJ2-1; 7 bases map to TRBD1. The CDR3 extends over 16 amino acids. Losses at the gene ends were 4 bases for V and 6 bases for J; bases not matched to a gene: 12. CDR1 and CDR2 (germline): LGHDT, YNNKEL (reference sequence). In nucleotides, the CDR3 is TGTGCCAGCAGCCCGGACCACAGGGGATTAAGCAATGAGCAGTTCTTC. As protein: CASSPDHRGLSNEQFF.

The V gene is TRBV6-5, the J gene TRBJ1-4, with unresolved D. The CDR3 extends over 15 amino acids. Trimming took 5 bases from V and 8 from J, leaving 18 bases between them. Germline CDR1 MNHEY, CDR2 SVGAGI. This chain's CDR3 is CASSLVGWREEKLFF. As DNA, the CDR3 is TGTGCCAGCAGTCTCGTCGGGTGGAGGGAAGAAAAACTGTTTTTT.

The chain uses TRBV7-9 and TRBJ1-1, with D perhaps matching TRBD1 (5 bases). Germline CDR1 SEHNR, CDR2 FQNEAQ (reference sequence). V lost 4 bases to trimming and J lost 6 bases, with 12 bases between them. The CDR3 is 13 amino acids. This chain's CDR3 is CASSSGLQAEAFF. CDR3 coding DNA: TGTGCCAGCAGCTCCGGTCTACAGGCTGAAGCTTTCTTT.

The chain combines TRBV11-2 with TRBJ1-1, with 10 bases that match TRBD1. Unmatched junction bases numbered 11, after V lost 4 bases and J lost 9 bases. Germline CDR1 is SGHAT and CDR2 is FQNNGV. This CDR3 comprises 15 residues. The CDR3 sequence is CASSSNLPGQGKAFF. Written as DNA, the CDR3 is TGTGCCAGCAGCTCAAACTTGCCGGGACAGGGGAAAGCTTTCTTT. The full variable domain, in which reference TRBV11-2 and TRBJ1-1 provide the parts outside the CDR3, is EAGVAQSPRYKIIEKRQSVAFWCNPISGHATLYWYQQILGQGPKLLIQFQNNGVVDDSQLPKDRFSAERLKGVDSTLKIQPAKLEDSAVYLCASSSNLPGQGKAFFGQGTRLTVV.

The chain is built from TRBV27 and TRBJ1-2, with 9 bases fitting TRBD1. This CDR3 contains 16 residues. V trimming: 5 bases; J trimming: 4 bases; junction bases outside the gene matches: 11. Germline loops: CDR1 MNHEY, CDR2 SMNVEV (reference sequence). CDR3 sequence reads: CASSPGQGGNGYGYTF. The CDR3 coding sequence is TGTGCCAGCAGTCCGGGACAGGGTGGAAATGGCTATGGCTACACCTTC.

The chain uses TRBV3-1 (or the pseudogene TRBV3-2) and TRBJ2-7, with D possibly TRBD2 on 6 matching bases. The CDR3 has 15 amino acids. Trimming cost V 1 base and J 0 bases, with 10 bases left between them. CDR1 is LGHDT, CDR2 YNNKEL, per germline (reference sequence). CDR3 coding DNA: TGTGCCAGCAGCCAAGCCAGGGACTCCTCCTACGAGCAGTACTTC. Translated: CASSQARDSSYEQYF.

CDR3 DNA: TGCGCCAGCAGCTTGCTCGGGACAGGGACCGCAGATACGCAGTATTTT. It yields the protein CASSLLGTGTADTQYF. This chain uses TRBV5-1 with TRBJ2-3; 9 nucleotides line up with TRBD1. Germline assignment: CDR1 SGHRS and CDR2 YFSETQ. The CDR3 sequence is 16 residues long. With 1 base clipped from V and 4 bases from J, the junction kept 7 bases outside the gene matches.

The gene calls are TRBV5-1 and TRBJ1-2, with 9 bases lining up with TRBD1. This CDR3 is 14 amino acids long. Germline V gene data show CDR1 as SGHRS and CDR2 as YFSETQ. V shed 4 bases and J 8 bases; nucleotides not matched to a gene: 9. CDR3 loop: CASSQTQGAEGYTF. In nucleotides, the CDR3 is TGCGCCAGCAGCCAGACACAGGGGGCGGAAGGCTACACCTTC. The full variable domain, in which reference TRBV5-1 and TRBJ1-2 provide the parts outside the CDR3, is KAGVTQTPRYLIKTRGQQVTLSCSPISGHRSVSWYQQTPGQGLQFLFEYFSETQRNKGNFPGRFSGRQFSNSRSEMNVSTLELGDSALYLCASSQTQGAEGYTFGSGTRLTVV.

The rearrangement links TRBV10-3 to TRBJ1-1; D is ambiguous. CDR3 size: 13 residues. CDR1 and CDR2 from the germline V gene are ENHRY and SYGVKD. The V and J ends lost 0 bases and 1 base respectively, with 3 bases between them. The CDR3 sequence: CAISESGNTEAFF. Written as DNA, the CDR3 is TGTGCCATCAGTGAGTCCGGGAACACTGAAGCTTTCTTT.

The chain is built from TRBV11-3 and TRBJ2-2, with 10 bases identical to TRBD1. This CDR3 comprises 17 residues. J was trimmed by 7 bases and V by 2 bases; bases with no gene match: 10. Germline CDR1 reads SGHNT; CDR2 reads YENEEA. The CDR3 nucleotides read TGTGCCAGCAGCTTAAAATTATCGGGACAGGGGTTCGGGGAGCTGTTTTTT. This gives the protein CASSLKLSGQGFGELFF.